The 18 T cell receptor beta chains listed next were all sequenced from one sample in a study of cytomegalovirus exposure and HLA in healthy donors. TCRdb's copy holds only in-frame clones and misses some; the assay was immunoSEQ multiplex PCR. The sample consists of roughly 110,000 clones, around 89% of them appearing once. The source material was PBMCs. These receptor sequences come from a woman aged 18-29 years in good health and CMV-seropositive.

The J gene is TRBJ1-1, the V gene TRBV11-3, with 11 bases aligning to TRBD1. This CDR3 has 16 residues. With V trimmed by 5 bases and J by 3 bases, 8 bases remained unmatched. Germline V gives CDR1 SGHNT, CDR2 YENEEA. The CDR3 region has the DNA TGTGCCAGCAGCACTTGGACAGGGGGCAGGGACACTGAAGCTTTCTTT. Translated: CASSTWTGGRDTEAFF.

The chain has TRBV4-1 and TRBJ2-7; TRBD1 aligns across 8 bases. The CDR3 is made up of 18 amino acids. V dropped 6 bases and J dropped 0; count of bases not matched to a gene: 16. CDR1 and CDR2 from the germline V gene are MGHRA and YSYEKL. The DNA for the CDR3 is TGCGCCAGCAGACTTCCTGCCGGACAGGGCGCCCACTCCTACGAGCAGTACGTC. Translation: CASRLPAGQGAHSYEQYV.

The V and J genes are TRBV19 and TRBJ2-2; perhaps TRBD1 as D (5 bases). The V gene's germline CDR1 is LNHDA and CDR2 SQIVND (reference sequence). The V and J ends lost 8 bases and 4 bases respectively, with 17 bases between them. This CDR3 contains 15 residues. The CDR3 reads CASSTPGRATGELFF. The DNA for the CDR3 is TGTGCCAGTTCTACCCCTGGCAGGGCCACCGGGGAGCTGTTTTTT.

The rearrangement uses TRBV5-6 and TRBJ1-1; 7 bases are shared with TRBD1. The germline gives CDR1 SGHDT, CDR2 YYEEEE. Germline trimming cut 7 bases from V and 4 bases from J; bases unmatched to any gene: 10. The CDR3 totals 14 residues. DNA of the CDR3: TGTGCCAGCCGCAGGAGGGGGCTGGGCACTGAAGCTTTCTTT. Protein: CASRRRGLGTEAFF.

The gene calls are TRBV15 and TRBJ1-4, with D unresolved. Trimming shortened V by 7 bases and J by 7 bases, and 13 bases separated the two germline ends. This CDR3 is 13 amino acids long. Germline CDR1 reads LNHNV; CDR2 reads YYDKDF (reference sequence). The CDR3 region is CATKSGLGEKLFF. The CDR3 DNA follows: TGTGCCACCAAATCGGGTCTTGGTGAAAAACTGTTTTTT.

The CDR3 DNA sequence: TGTGCCAGCAGTGAAGTACCGGGACAGGGCACCGGGGAGCTGTTTTTT. This encodes CASSEVPGQGTGELFF. V usage is TRBV6-1 and J usage is TRBJ2-2, with 9 nucleotides matching TRBD1. Germline assignment: CDR1 MNHNS and CDR2 SASEGT. V shed 1 base, J shed 4 bases, and the junction held 4 bases outside the gene matches. This CDR3 is 16 amino acids long.

J is TRBJ1-1 and V is TRBV19; D gene ambiguous. Trimming took off 1 base at V and 7 bases at J, with 19 bases between the two ends. Germline CDR1 is LNHDA and CDR2 is SQIVND (reference sequence). The CDR3 is 16 amino acids. The CDR3 loop reads CASSIATGFIPREAFF. CDR3 bases: TGTGCCAGTAGTATAGCGACGGGATTCATCCCTCGTGAAGCTTTCTTT.

The chain joins TRBV7-2 to TRBJ1-5, with D maybe TRBD1 (6 bases). Germline V gene data show CDR1 as SGHTA and CDR2 as FQGNSA. The CDR3 contains 15 residues. V lost 6 bases to trimming and J lost 4 bases, with 16 bases between them. The DNA of the CDR3 is TGTGCCAGCAGGTGGGGGGGCGTAGGTAATCAGCCCCAGCATTTT. It yields the protein CASRWGGVGNQPQHF.

The chain joins TRBV4-1 to TRBJ2-5; 14 positions match TRBD2. CDR3 length: 17 amino acids. V was clipped by 2 bases and J by 5 bases; unmatched bases: 7. Per germline, CDR1 MGHRA and CDR2 YSYEKL. CDR3 DNA sequence: TGCGCCAGCAGCCAACCCCCGGGACTAGCGGGGGTGGAGACCCAGTACTTC. Residues: CASSQPPGLAGVETQYF.

The gene calls are TRBV27 and TRBJ2-3; D perhaps matches TRBD2 (5 bases). Germline values: CDR1 MNHEY, CDR2 SMNVEV (reference sequence). This CDR3 has 14 residues. With 3 bases removed from V and 0 bases from J, the gap between germline ends came to 7 bases. This CDR3 reads CASSLEASTDTQYF. The CDR3 bases are TGTGCCAGCAGTTTGGAGGCGAGCACAGATACGCAGTATTTT.

The rearrangement uses TRBV28 and TRBJ2-1; 7 positions match TRBD2. The V gene's germline CDR1 is MDHEN and CDR2 SYDVKM. The CDR3 contains 12 residues. Germline trimming cut 5 bases from V and 8 bases from J; bases unmatched to any gene: 3. The CDR3 region is CASSVTSDEQFF. The CDR3 DNA reads as TGTGCCAGCAGTGTCACTAGCGATGAGCAGTTCTTC.

This chain uses TRBV11-2 with TRBJ2-6; D gene unclear. The CDR3 runs to 15 residues. Germline CDR1 SGHAT, CDR2 FQNNGV. V was pared by 3 bases and J by 4 bases, with 10 bases between. The DNA for the CDR3 is TGTGCCAGCAGCTTGGCCAGGTACGGGGCCAACGTCCTGACTTTC. Protein product: CASSLARYGANVLTF.

CDR3 amino acids: CASSSRTGGGETQYF. In DNA form, the CDR3 reads TGTGCCAGCAGCTCGCGTACAGGGGGCGGGGAGACCCAGTACTTC. The chain couples TRBV5-4 to TRBJ2-5, with TRBD1 matching over 9 bases. The germline gives CDR1 SGHNT, CDR2 YYREEE (reference sequence). J lost 5 bases, V lost 3 bases, and 8 bases had no gene match. The CDR3 runs to 15 residues.

With regard to this clone: Other DNA sequences of this sample code for an identical CDR3. V and J are TRBV6-4 and TRBJ2-3; 7 bases agree with TRBD1. V lost 0 bases to trimming and J lost 3 bases; unmatched junction nucleotides: 3. Germline V gene lookup returns CDR1 MRHNA and CDR2 SNTAGT. CDR3 length equals 15 residues. Written as DNA, the CDR3 is TGTGCCAGCAGTGACTCGTCAGGGGGTACAGATACGCAGTATTTT. This encodes CASSDSSGGTDTQYF.

J is TRBJ2-5 and V is TRBV27; D is uncertain. The germline V gene encodes CDR1 MNHEY and CDR2 SMNVEV (reference sequence). This CDR3 region has 12 residues. V lost 4 bases, J lost 2 bases, and 5 bases lay in between. This CDR3 is CASSSPQETQYF. CDR3 nucleotide sequence: TGTGCCAGCAGTTCCCCACAAGAGACCCAGTACTTC.

The V and J genes are TRBV29-1 and TRBJ1-6; TRBD1 matches at 7 bases. Germline loops: CDR1 SQVTM, CDR2 ANQGSEA. Unmatched junction bases numbered 5, after V lost 6 bases and J lost 6 bases. The CDR3 contains 13 residues. The CDR3 region is CSVGTARNSPLHF. DNA of the CDR3: TGCAGCGTCGGGACAGCCCGTAATTCACCCCTCCACTTT.

The genes are TRBV6-1 and TRBJ1-5; 8 bases match TRBD1. Germline CDR1 reads MNHNS; CDR2 reads SASEGT. The CDR3 is 14 residues long. V gave up 6 bases and J gave up 6 bases; unmatched junction bases: 7. The CDR3 protein is CASRDRVSAQPQHF. CDR3 DNA sequence: TGTGCCAGCAGGGACAGGGTTTCGGCTCAGCCCCAGCATTTT.

The chain links TRBV4-1 to TRBJ1-4; D is ambiguous. Per germline, CDR1 MGHRA and CDR2 YSYEKL. This CDR3 has 15 amino acids. V was cut by 3 bases and J by 4 bases, with 12 bases left in between. The CDR3 nucleotides are TGCGCCAGCAGCCAGGAACAGTTAATTAATGAAAAACTGTTTTTT. Translated: CASSQEQLINEKLFF.